Listed below are T cell receptor beta chains from one sample, sequenced in a study of T cell responses to AZD1222 COVID-19 vaccine. The assay was immunoSEQ multiplex PCR, and TCRdb's table has in-frame clones only and misses some. The table has roughly 130,000 clones, 86% seen once. The input for sequencing was peripheral blood, taken on day 0 of AZD1222 vaccination. These receptors originate from an adult in good health. Each CDR3 is given with its conserved first and last residue. Each record gives: D gene, clone size, J gene, V gene, CDR3 protein, CDR3 DNA. A D gene is named only where the DNA matches it firmly. Only some rows state a clone size, as once, few, many or a class for expanded clones.

D: TRBD1
size: .
J: TRBJ2-1
V: TRBV28
CDR3: CASSFFVQTGDEQFF
DNA: TGTGCCAGCAGTTTTTTTGTCCAGACAGGGGATGAGCAGTTCTTC

D: TRBD1
size: .
J: TRBJ1-1
V: TRBV5-1
CDR3: CASSPRTTGSHTEAFF
DNA: TGCGCCAGCAGCCCCAGGACGACAGGGAGCCACACTGAAGCTTTCTTT

D: TRBD1
size: .
J: TRBJ2-7
V: TRBV5-1
CDR3: CASSRTGGSEQYF
DNA: TGCGCCAGCAGCCGGACAGGGGGGAGTGAGCAGTACTTC

D: TRBD1
size: few
J: TRBJ1-5
V: TRBV18
CDR3: CASSPPGQLMNQPQHF
DNA: TGTGCCAGCTCACCACCGGGACAGCTCATGAATCAGCCCCAGCATTTT

D: .
size: .
J: TRBJ1-4
V: TRBV3-1/TRBV3-2
CDR3: CASRNSEKLFF
DNA: TGTGCCAGCAGGAACAGTGAAAAACTGTTTTTT

D: .
size: .
J: TRBJ2-7
V: TRBV5-6
CDR3: CASSFLREQYF
DNA: TGTGCCAGCAGCTTTTTGAGGGAGCAGTACTTC

D: TRBD1
size: few
J: TRBJ1-2
V: TRBV5-1
CDR3: CASSLQPTGVESGYTF
DNA: TGCGCCAGCAGCTTACAACCGACAGGGGTGGAATCTGGCTACACCTTC

D: .
size: many
J: TRBJ1-6
V: TRBV4-1
CDR3: CASSLRGSPLHF
DNA: TGCGCCAGCAGCCTTCGAGGTTCACCCCTCCACTTT

D: TRBD1
size: .
J: TRBJ1-2
V: TRBV18
CDR3: CASSLDREYGYTF
DNA: TGTGCCAGCTCACTTGACAGGGAATATGGCTACACCTTC

D: .
size: .
J: TRBJ1-5
V: TRBV5-1
CDR3: CASSLGGRGRPAQHF
DNA: TGCGCCAGCAGCCTAGGGGGTCGAGGTCGTCCGGCCCAGCATTTT

D: TRBD1
size: .
J: TRBJ1-1
V: TRBV7-9
CDR3: CASSTDRVQAFF
DNA: TGTGCCAGCAGCACGGACAGGGTTCAAGCTTTCTTT

D: .
size: .
J: TRBJ1-2
V: TRBV9
CDR3: CASSASGTTYGYTF
DNA: TGTGCCAGCAGCGCCTCCGGGACAACTTACGGCTACACCTTC

D: .
size: .
J: TRBJ2-7
V: TRBV27
CDR3: CASSLSLLTPYEQYF
DNA: TGTGCCAGCAGTTTAAGCCTACTAACCCCCTACGAGCAGTACTTC

D: .
size: .
J: TRBJ1-1
V: TRBV27
CDR3: CASSFGQFAQAFF
DNA: TGTGCCAGCAGTTTTGGACAGTTTGCCCAAGCTTTCTTT

D: TRBD2
size: .
J: TRBJ2-7
V: TRBV3-1/TRBV3-2
CDR3: CASSQEGGLTNEQYF
DNA: TGTGCCAGCAGCCAAGAGGGGGGACTAACAAACGAGCAGTACTTC

D: .
size: .
J: TRBJ1-2
V: TRBV30
CDR3: CAGMGPGPRRGYGYTF
DNA: TGTGCCGGCATGGGACCCGGCCCTCGACGGGGCTATGGCTACACCTTC

D: TRBD1
size: once
J: TRBJ1-6
V: TRBV12-3/TRBV12-4
CDR3: CASSSTGGSPLHF
DNA: TGTGCCAGCAGTTCTACAGGGGGGTCACCCCTCCACTTT

D: TRBD1
size: .
J: TRBJ1-4
V: TRBV9
CDR3: CASSVGQGADEKLFF
DNA: TGTGCCAGCAGCGTCGGACAGGGGGCGGATGAAAAACTGTTTTTT

D: TRBD1
size: once
J: TRBJ1-4
V: TRBV4-3
CDR3: CASSQGLQGAQGNEKLFF
DNA: TGCGCCAGCAGCCAAGGTTTGCAGGGGGCTCAGGGTAATGAAAAACTGTTTTTT

D: .
size: .
J: TRBJ2-1
V: TRBV30
CDR3: CAWSVARTGEQFF
DNA: TGTGCCTGGAGTGTAGCTAGAACTGGTGAGCAGTTCTTC

D: TRBD1
size: few
J: TRBJ2-2
V: TRBV5-1
CDR3: CASSIGQVVGELFF
DNA: TGCGCCAGCAGCATAGGACAGGTCGTCGGGGAGCTGTTTTTT

D: .
size: .
J: TRBJ2-7
V: TRBV29-1
CDR3: CSVVDLSGEQYF
DNA: TGCAGCGTTGTGGACCTCTCTGGCGAGCAGTACTTC

D: .
size: .
J: TRBJ1-4
V: TRBV19
CDR3: CASGMGGTNEKLFF
DNA: TGTGCCAGCGGGATGGGCGGGACTAATGAAAAACTGTTTTTT

D: TRBD2
size: .
J: TRBJ2-2
V: TRBV5-5
CDR3: CASSPTGTSARVGGELFF
DNA: TGTGCCAGCAGCCCGACCGGGACTAGCGCCAGAGTGGGCGGGGAGCTGTTTTTT

D: TRBD1
size: .
J: TRBJ2-5
V: TRBV4-3
CDR3: CASSQEDRGLETQYF
DNA: TGCGCCAGCAGCCAAGAAGACAGGGGATTGGAGACCCAGTACTTC

D: TRBD2
size: .
J: TRBJ2-1
V: TRBV3-1/TRBV3-2
CDR3: CASSPLAGGYNEQFF
DNA: TGTGCCAGCAGCCCTTTAGCGGGGGGTTACAATGAGCAGTTCTTC

D: TRBD1
size: .
J: TRBJ2-7
V: TRBV7-2
CDR3: CASSPQLRGQAEQYF
DNA: TGTGCCAGCAGCCCTCAATTGAGGGGGCAGGCCGAGCAGTACTTC

D: .
size: .
J: TRBJ1-2
V: TRBV6-5
CDR3: CASRGRDPLIRGYTF
DNA: TGTGCCAGCAGAGGCCGGGACCCGCTGATCCGGGGCTACACCTTC

D: TRBD1
size: .
J: TRBJ2-7
V: TRBV6-1
CDR3: CASSEAGQGARYEQYF
DNA: TGTGCCAGCAGTGAAGCAGGGCAGGGGGCTAGGTACGAGCAGTACTTC

D: .
size: .
J: TRBJ1-1
V: TRBV25-1
CDR3: CASSESWTDNTEAFF
DNA: TGTGCCAGCAGTGAATCCTGGACGGATAACACTGAAGCTTTCTTT

D: TRBD1
size: .
J: TRBJ2-7
V: TRBV7-9
CDR3: CASSLATGGSSYEQYF
DNA: TGTGCCAGCAGCTTAGCAACAGGGGGCTCCTCCTACGAGCAGTACTTC

D: .
size: .
J: TRBJ2-7
V: TRBV6-2/TRBV6-3
CDR3: CASSYSTEQYF
DNA: TGTGCCAGCAGTTACTCGACCGAGCAGTACTTC

D: .
size: .
J: TRBJ2-7
V: TRBV7-3
CDR3: CASSPGQSHEQYF
DNA: TGTGCCAGCAGCCCAGGCCAAAGTCACGAGCAGTACTTC

D: TRBD1
size: .
J: TRBJ1-2
V: TRBV7-9
CDR3: CASSLLQGVGYTF
DNA: TGTGCCAGCAGCTTACTACAGGGGGTCGGCTACACCTTC

D: TRBD1
size: .
J: TRBJ2-3
V: TRBV2
CDR3: CATTGTGFTDTQYF
DNA: TGTGCCACCACCGGGACAGGTTTTACAGATACGCAGTATTTT

D: .
size: once
J: TRBJ2-7
V: TRBV6-5
CDR3: CASMSGLPHYEQYF
DNA: TGTGCCAGCATGTCGGGCCTTCCTCACTACGAGCAGTACTTC

D: TRBD2
size: once
J: TRBJ2-1
V: TRBV29-1
CDR3: CSVGGGRDEQFF
DNA: TGCAGCGTTGGAGGCGGGAGGGATGAGCAGTTCTTC

D: .
size: medium-sized
J: TRBJ1-2
V: TRBV12-3/TRBV12-4
CDR3: CASSLIRDYTF
DNA: TGTGCCAGCAGTTTAATACGGGATTACACCTTC

D: .
size: .
J: TRBJ2-2
V: TRBV23-1
CDR3: CASSQSGQRNTGELFF
DNA: TGCGCCAGCAGTCAATCGGGGCAGAGAAACACCGGGGAGCTGTTTTTT

D: TRBD2
size: .
J: TRBJ2-1
V: TRBV6-6
CDR3: CASSSGGHNEQFF
DNA: TGTGCCAGCAGTTCGGGGGGTCACAATGAGCAGTTCTTC

D: TRBD1
size: .
J: TRBJ1-6
V: TRBV7-2
CDR3: CASSTRGGLNSPLHF
DNA: TGTGCCAGCAGCACTAGAGGGGGCCTTAATTCACCCCTCCACTTT

D: TRBD2
size: .
J: TRBJ2-7
V: TRBV9
CDR3: CASSVRTAGVHEQYF
DNA: TGTGCCAGCAGCGTCCGGACAGCGGGAGTCCACGAGCAGTACTTC

D: TRBD1
size: once
J: TRBJ1-5
V: TRBV18
CDR3: CASSPLGQGAGNQPQHF
DNA: TGTGCCAGCTCACCACTCGGGCAGGGGGCTGGCAATCAGCCCCAGCATTTT

D: .
size: .
J: TRBJ1-5
V: TRBV7-8
CDR3: CASSYKIRGEFGSNQPQHF
DNA: TGTGCCAGCAGCTACAAGATCCGTGGAGAGTTTGGTAGCAATCAGCCCCAGCATTTT

D: .
size: .
J: TRBJ2-5
V: TRBV28
CDR3: CASSIHTSQETQYF
DNA: TGTGCCAGCAGTATACATACCTCCCAAGAGACCCAGTACTTC

D: TRBD2
size: .
J: TRBJ2-5
V: TRBV5-1
CDR3: CASSLEQVAGETQYF
DNA: TGCGCCAGCAGCTTGGAGCAGGTAGCGGGGGAGACCCAGTACTTC

D: .
size: .
J: TRBJ1-1
V: TRBV4-3
CDR3: CASSNLRTANTEAFF
DNA: TGCGCCAGCAGCAACCTGCGGACAGCGAACACTGAAGCTTTCTTT

D: .
size: few
J: TRBJ1-2
V: TRBV19
CDR3: CASSTLSLYGYTF
DNA: TGTGCCAGTAGTACCCTATCACTCTATGGCTACACCTTC

D: .
size: .
J: TRBJ1-2
V: TRBV19
CDR3: CASSTGNGGYTF
DNA: TGTGCCAGTAGCACAGGGAACGGGGGCTACACCTTC

D: .
size: .
J: TRBJ1-1
V: TRBV18
CDR3: CASSPGNTEAFF
DNA: TGTGCCAGCTCACCAGGGAACACTGAAGCTTTCTTT

D: .
size: .
J: TRBJ1-5
V: TRBV21-1
CDR3: CASSKARDRGPPQHF
DNA: TGTGCCAGCAGCAAAGCGCGGGACAGGGGGCCGCCCCAGCATTTT

D: .
size: many
J: TRBJ2-7
V: TRBV7-2
CDR3: CASSRTRGTESSYEQYF
DNA: TGTGCCAGCAGTCGAACTCGCGGGACAGAAAGCTCCTACGAGCAGTACTTC

D: TRBD1
size: .
J: TRBJ2-7
V: TRBV5-6
CDR3: CASSLSGQGVIYEQYF
DNA: TGTGCCAGCAGCTTGAGTGGACAGGGGGTTATATACGAGCAGTACTTC

D: TRBD1
size: .
J: TRBJ1-5
V: TRBV28
CDR3: CASSLYSGQGQQPQHF
DNA: TGTGCCAGCAGTTTATACTCCGGACAGGGGCAACAGCCCCAGCATTTT

D: .
size: .
J: TRBJ1-2
V: TRBV10-3
CDR3: CAISEGAPRTGLYGYTF
DNA: TGTGCCATCAGTGAGGGGGCACCGAGGACTGGTTTATATGGCTACACCTTC

D: .
size: many
J: TRBJ2-7
V: TRBV19
CDR3: CASSLRAALEQYF
DNA: TGTGCCAGTAGTCTGCGGGCCGCTCTCGAGCAGTACTTC

D: .
size: .
J: TRBJ1-2
V: TRBV3-1/TRBV3-2
CDR3: CASSPRATMREANYGYTF
DNA: TGTGCCAGCAGCCCAAGGGCCACCATGAGGGAGGCTAACTATGGCTACACCTTC

D: .
size: .
J: TRBJ1-6
V: TRBV4-1
CDR3: CASSQAPVMELSTSPLHF
DNA: TGCGCCAGCAGCCAAGCCCCGGTCATGGAACTTAGTACTTCACCCCTCCACTTT

D: TRBD2
size: .
J: TRBJ2-1
V: TRBV3-1/TRBV3-2
CDR3: CASSPWTSGRSYNEQFF
DNA: TGTGCCAGCAGCCCCTGGACTAGCGGGAGATCCTACAATGAGCAGTTCTTC

D: TRBD2
size: .
J: TRBJ2-2
V: TRBV5-1
CDR3: CASSAGLAGTGELFF
DNA: TGCGCCAGCAGCGCGGGACTAGCAGGCACCGGGGAGCTGTTTTTT